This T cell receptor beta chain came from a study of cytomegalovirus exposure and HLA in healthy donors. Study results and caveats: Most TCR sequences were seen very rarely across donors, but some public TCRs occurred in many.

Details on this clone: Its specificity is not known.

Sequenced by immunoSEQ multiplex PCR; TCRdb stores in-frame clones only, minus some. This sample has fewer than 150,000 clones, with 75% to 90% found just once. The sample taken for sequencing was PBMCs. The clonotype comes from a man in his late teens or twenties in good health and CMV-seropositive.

The CDR3 region is CAWSVERTSGGSDTQYF. CDR3 DNA: TGTGCCTGGAGTGTAGAAAGGACTAGCGGGGGCTCAGATACGCAGTATTTT. The rearrangement uses TRBV30 and TRBJ2-3, with TRBD2 matching over 13 bases. The CDR3 totals 17 residues. The V gene end was trimmed by 0 bases and the J gene end by 4 bases; junction bases not matched to a gene: 7. Germline CDR1 and CDR2: GTSNPN and SVGIG (reference sequence).